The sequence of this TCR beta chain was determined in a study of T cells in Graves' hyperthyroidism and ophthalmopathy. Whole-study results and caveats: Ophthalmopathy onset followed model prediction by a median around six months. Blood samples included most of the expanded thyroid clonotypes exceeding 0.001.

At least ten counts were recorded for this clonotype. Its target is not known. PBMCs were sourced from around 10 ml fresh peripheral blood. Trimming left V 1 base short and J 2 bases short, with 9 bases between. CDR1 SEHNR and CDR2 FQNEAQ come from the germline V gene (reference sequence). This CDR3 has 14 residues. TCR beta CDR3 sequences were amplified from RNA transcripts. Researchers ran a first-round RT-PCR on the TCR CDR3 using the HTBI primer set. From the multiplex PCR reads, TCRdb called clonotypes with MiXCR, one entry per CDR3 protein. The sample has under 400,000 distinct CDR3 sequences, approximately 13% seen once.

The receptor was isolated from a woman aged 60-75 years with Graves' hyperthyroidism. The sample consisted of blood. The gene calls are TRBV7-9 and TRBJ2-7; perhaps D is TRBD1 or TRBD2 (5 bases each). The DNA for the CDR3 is TGTGCCAGCAGCTTAGGGGACGGAACCTACGAGCAGTACTTC. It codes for CASSLGDGTYEQYF.